This T cell receptor beta chain emerged from a study of T cells in localized non-small cell lung cancer. Study-wide results and limits: Across samples, adjacent lung featured a median 57 of the top 100 tumor clones. Sequencing was restricted to one tumor region; therefore, heterogeneity remains possible. Uninvolved adjacent lung had more T cell clonality than any other tissue, topping tumor. An association was observed between higher blood T cell density and longer overall survival.

This CDR3 is 14 amino acids long. V was pared by 5 bases and J by 8 bases, with 18 bases between. Germline CDR1 and CDR2: SEHNR and FQNEAQ (reference sequence). Using immunoSEQ multiplex PCR, the repertoire was profiled, and TCRdb retains in-frame clones only, with some absent. This table has approximately 64,000 clones, almost 90% appearing once. About this clone itself: Its antigen remains unidentified.

The sequence was collected from a woman aged 40-69 years with stage I lung adenocarcinoma. Sequencing was performed on peripheral blood, taken before any cancer treatment. The V and J genes are TRBV7-9 and TRBJ1-1; unclear D gene. CDR3 nucleotides: TGTGCCAGCAGCCCAAGGACGGCCCCCGGGGAAGCTTTCTTT. Amino acid sequence: CASSPRTAPGEAFF.